The 24 T cell receptor beta chains given below trace back to one sample, sequenced in a study of blood T cell repertoires in COVID-19. The protocol was immunoSEQ multiplex PCR, while the TCRdb copy is restricted to in-frame clones and leaves out a portion. This repertoire shows roughly 100,000 clones, 75% to 95% found once; its top ten account for roughly 4.3%. Input material: peripheral blood. Receptors originate from a man younger than 35 with acute or convalescent COVID-19.

This rearrangement joins TRBV5-1 to TRBJ2-5; 13 bases match TRBD2. The junction had 9 bases not matched to a gene; V was cut back by 3 bases and J by 4 bases. Germline CDR1 and CDR2: SGHRS and YFSETQ. The length of the CDR3 is 17 residues. CDR3 in DNA: TGCGCCAGCAGCTGGACTACTAGCGGGGGGGCCAGAGAGACCCAGTACTTC. It is translated as CASSWTTSGGARETQYF.

The rearrangement uses TRBV7-9 and TRBJ1-1; no definite D call. The CDR3 contains 12 residues. V dropped 8 bases and J dropped 1 base, with 8 bases sitting between them. Germline V gives CDR1 SEHNR, CDR2 FQNEAQ (reference sequence). In DNA form, the CDR3 reads TGTGCCAGCCTATTCGGGAACACTGAAGCTTTCTTT. The encoded protein is CASLFGNTEAFF.

V is TRBV27 and J is TRBJ1-5, with D hard to call. The CDR3 runs to 12 residues. The V end lost 5 bases, the J end lost 3 bases, and 5 bases lay between the germline ends. Germline CDR1 MNHEY, CDR2 SMNVEV (reference sequence). CDR3 amino acids: CASSDFNQPQHF. As DNA, the CDR3 is TGTGCCAGCAGTGACTTCAATCAGCCCCAGCATTTT.

The chain has TRBV3-1 (or the pseudogene TRBV3-2) and TRBJ1-2, with 8 positions matching TRBD1. The CDR3 is made up of 15 amino acids. The germline CDR1 and CDR2 sequences are LGHDT and YNNKEL (reference sequence). Germline trimming cut 2 bases from V and 1 base from J; bases unmatched to any gene: 3. CDR3 sequence reads: CASSQPGQDNYGYTF. CDR3 nucleotide sequence: TGTGCCAGCAGCCAACCGGGACAGGATAACTATGGCTACACCTTC.

The V call is TRBV5-1, the J call TRBJ1-1, with unresolved D. Per germline, CDR1 SGHRS and CDR2 YFSETQ. Trimming left V 1 base short and J 5 bases short, with 15 bases between. CDR3 length: 15 amino acids. The CDR3 spells CASSLIVGGNTEAFF. The CDR3 nucleotides read TGCGCCAGCAGCTTGATCGTGGGAGGTAATACTGAAGCTTTCTTT. Full variable domain (remainder filled in from reference TRBV5-1 and TRBJ1-1): KAGVTQTPRYLIKTRGQQVTLSCSPISGHRSVSWYQQTPGQGLQFLFEYFSETQRNKGNFPGRFSGRQFSNSRSEMNVSTLELGDSALYLCASSLIVGGNTEAFFGQGTRLTVV.

V gene TRBV6-1 combines with J gene TRBJ1-2; perhaps TRBD1 as D (6 bases). CDR1 and CDR2 from the germline V gene are MNHNS and SASEGT. The CDR3 consists of 17 residues. V lost 4 bases, J lost 0 bases, and 18 bases lay in between. The CDR3 here is CASSASRTGTSNYGYTF. CDR3 DNA sequence: TGTGCCAGCAGTGCTTCCCGGACCGGGACATCTAACTATGGCTACACCTTC.

The CDR3 protein is CASSPDIYSNQPQHF. CDR3 coding DNA: TGTGCCAGCAGCCCGGACATTTATAGCAATCAGCCCCAGCATTTT. V is TRBV27 and J is TRBJ1-5; D might be TRBD1 (5 bases). The germline V and J ends were trimmed by 6 bases and 0 bases, with 12 bases remaining between them. CDR3 length: 15 amino acids. The V gene's germline CDR1 is MNHEY and CDR2 SMNVEV (reference sequence).

The chain couples TRBV9 to TRBJ1-5; 7 nucleotides align to TRBD1. Per the germline V gene, CDR1 is SGDLS and CDR2 is YYNGEE. J gave up 5 bases and V 2 bases, and 4 bases lay outside the gene matches. The CDR3 runs to 14 residues. The chain's CDR3 is CASSVSDRDQPQHF. The CDR3 coding sequence is TGTGCCAGCAGCGTCTCTGACAGGGATCAGCCCCAGCATTTT.

The rearrangement links TRBV2 to TRBJ1-2; D gene uncertain. Germline V gene data show CDR1 as SNHLY and CDR2 as FYNNEI. V dropped 5 bases and J dropped 3 bases, with 13 bases sitting between them. This CDR3 comprises 14 residues. DNA of the CDR3: TGTGCCAGCAGTCCCGACATCGGTGACTATGGCTACACCTTC. Translation gives CASSPDIGDYGYTF.

The V call is TRBV2, the J call TRBJ1-3, with 7 bases identical to TRBD1. V lost 3 bases to trimming and J lost 2 bases; unmatched junction nucleotides: 7. The CDR3 is made up of 16 amino acids. Germline V CDR1 and CDR2: SNHLY, FYNNEI. The CDR3 sequence: CASSEGTAITGNTIYF. In DNA, the CDR3 is TGTGCCAGCAGTGAGGGGACAGCAATTACTGGAAACACCATATATTTT.

V and J are TRBV6-5 and TRBJ1-2; the D is unclear. Germline V lookup: CDR1 MNHEY, CDR2 SVGAGI. The CDR3 runs to 14 residues. The V and J ends lost 0 bases and 6 bases respectively, with 11 bases between them. In DNA form, the CDR3 reads TGTGCCAGCAGTTACTCGATATGGGCAGATGGCTACACCTTC. Residues: CASSYSIWADGYTF.

The V call is TRBV7-9, the J call TRBJ2-7, with a tentative D call TRBD1 (6 bases). This CDR3 is 15 amino acids long. Looked up from germline, CDR1 is SEHNR and CDR2 is FQNEAQ (reference sequence). V was shortened by 2 bases and J by 5 bases, with 16 bases between the two germline ends. CDR3 amino acids: CASSLMGAGKDEQYF. In DNA, the CDR3 is TGTGCCAGCAGCTTAATGGGGGCAGGGAAAGACGAGCAGTACTTC.

In this sample, this clone turned up once. V is TRBV12-5 and J is TRBJ2-1; 8 nucleotides line up with TRBD2. Germline values: CDR1 LGHNT, CDR2 FRNRAP. With 2 bases clipped from V and 0 bases from J, the junction kept 0 bases outside the gene matches. The CDR3 consists of 15 residues. The CDR3 DNA follows: TGTGCTAGTGGTTTGAGCGGGAGCTCCTACAATGAGCAGTTCTTC. Amino acid sequence: CASGLSGSSYNEQFF.

The rearrangement uses TRBV21-1 and TRBJ2-5; no DNA check was done on the table's D call, TRBD1. TRBV21-1 is described as a pseudogene. The CDR3 sequence is 15 residues long. CDR3 coding DNA: TGTGCCAGCAGCACTCGGGACAGGGTGGGAGAGACCCAGTACTTC. Translation: CASSTRDRVGETQYF.

As regards this clone: Other DNA sequences of this sample code for an identical CDR3. The chain joins TRBV18 to TRBJ1-5; D may be TRBD1 (5 bases). V dropped 0 bases and J dropped 4 bases, with 10 bases sitting between them. Germline V gene lookup returns CDR1 KGHSH and CDR2 LQKENI. The CDR3 length is 15 residues. CDR3 nucleotides: TGTGCCAGCTCACCACCTGGCGGGGGAAATCAGCCCCAGCATTTT. It specifies CASSPPGGGNQPQHF.

V gene TRBV18 combines with J gene TRBJ2-7; 9 nucleotides line up with TRBD2. J gave up 2 bases and V 4 bases, and 15 bases lay outside the gene matches. The CDR3 runs to 18 residues. From germline, CDR1 is KGHSH and CDR2 LQKENI. This CDR3 is CASSLKTSGRDPTYEQYF. The CDR3 DNA is TGTGCCAGCTCACTAAAGACTAGCGGACGAGACCCTACCTACGAGCAGTACTTC. Using reference TRBV18 and TRBJ2-7 for the parts outside the CDR3, the full variable domain is NAGVMQNPRHLVRRRGQEARLRCSPMKGHSHVYWYRQLPEEGLKFMVYLQKENIIDESGMPKERFSAEFPKEGPSILRIQQVVRGDSAAYFCASSLKTSGRDPTYEQYFGPGTRLTVT.

This clone showed up just once. The chain employs TRBV3-1 (or the pseudogene TRBV3-2) and TRBJ2-2, with 8 positions matching TRBD1. The CDR3 covers 15 residues. Germline V lookup: CDR1 LGHDT, CDR2 YNNKEL (reference sequence). The V gene end was trimmed by 0 bases and the J gene end by 5 bases; junction bases not matched to a gene: 2. The CDR3 coding sequence is TGTGCCAGCAGCCAAGACAGGGGGCGAACCGGGGAGCTGTTTTTT. As protein: CASSQDRGRTGELFF.

The chain couples TRBV25-1 to TRBJ2-2, with 13 bases identical to TRBD2. CDR3 length: 15 amino acids. CDR1 and CDR2 (germline): MGHDK, SYGVNS. Trimming took 6 bases from V and 7 from J; bases not matched to a gene: 5. The CDR3 protein is CASREGLAGVGELFF. In DNA form, the CDR3 reads TGTGCCAGCAGGGAAGGACTAGCGGGAGTCGGGGAGCTGTTTTTT.

This clone was picked up one time. V and J are TRBV29-1 and TRBJ2-3; 11 bases line up with TRBD2. After removal of 3 bases from V and 2 bases from J, the junction contained 7 bases not matched to a gene. CDR3 length equals 16 residues. Germline V gives CDR1 SQVTM, CDR2 ANQGSEA. In DNA, the CDR3 is TGCAGCGTTGATGAACTAGCGGGAGCTCCCACAGATACGCAGTATTTT. Amino acids: CSVDELAGAPTDTQYF.

V and J are TRBV28 and TRBJ1-3; D is perhaps TRBD1 (6 bases). The CDR3 has 14 amino acids. Trimming took 4 bases from V and 5 from J, leaving 12 bases between them. Germline loops: CDR1 MDHEN, CDR2 SYDVKM. This CDR3 reads CASSSTGTRNTIYF. DNA of the CDR3: TGTGCCAGCAGTTCGACAGGAACGAGAAACACCATATATTTT.

CDR3: CASSPSTYNEQFF. CDR3 DNA: TGTGCCAGCAGCCCATCCACTTACAATGAGCAGTTCTTC. The gene calls are TRBV7-6 and TRBJ2-1; D is unresolved. This CDR3 contains 13 residues. V lost 5 bases and J 4 bases, leaving 9 bases between the germline ends. From germline, CDR1 is SGHVS and CDR2 FNYEAQ.

The chain recombines TRBV19 with TRBJ1-1, with a possible D match to TRBD1 (5 bases). CDR1 and CDR2 (germline): LNHDA, SQIVND (reference sequence). The length of the CDR3 is 14 residues. V lost 7 bases to trimming and J lost 5 bases, with 17 bases between them. The CDR3 DNA sequence: TGTGCCAGTATGATTAGGGGAATTGGGACTGAAGCTTTCTTT. The encoded protein is CASMIRGIGTEAFF.

The rearrangement uses TRBV6-5 and TRBJ1-1, with D uncertain. Per germline, CDR1 MNHEY and CDR2 SVGAGI. CDR3 length equals 15 residues. Trimming shortened V by 9 bases and J by 3 bases, and 20 bases separated the two germline ends. CDR3 nucleotide sequence: TGTGCCAGTTCGAACCCTTGGGAGTACGACACTGAAGCTTTCTTT. This translates into CASSNPWEYDTEAFF.

This rearrangement joins TRBV6-5 to TRBJ1-6; TRBD1 matches 8 bases. The ends lost 6 bases at V and 18 bases at J; junction bases unmatched: 13. The length of the CDR3 is 13 residues. Per germline, CDR1 MNHEY and CDR2 SVGAGI. CDR3 DNA sequence: TGTGCCAGCAGGGACAGGGCACTACCCGAGACCCACTTT. This translates into CASRDRALPETHF.